The 16 T cell receptor beta chains reported below all come from one sample, sequenced in a study of blood T cells in healthy people across ages. Sample-barcoded 5' priming and a J-beta primer mix drove a second PCR of about 6 to 11 cycles. TCRdb fed the 5' RACE reads into MiXCR, producing one record per CDR3 protein. Of 450,000 to 600,000 distinct CDR3 sequences listed, about 29% were seen once; the top ten hold about 3.9%. The sample also formed part of further work on T cells of mothers and their children.

The material sequenced was blood. The receptors originated from a boy aged 2-15 years in good health.

This clonotype was seen more than once but under ten times. The chain joins TRBV29-1 to TRBJ2-1, with 7 positions matching TRBD1. The CDR3 extends over 14 amino acids. J gave up 2 bases and V 7 bases, and 8 bases lay outside the gene matches. Germline lookup yields CDR1 SQVTM and CDR2 ANQGSEA. In DNA, the CDR3 is TGCAGCGCTTTAAACAGGGGACCCTACAATGAGCAGTTCTTC. This codes for CSALNRGPYNEQFF.

The chain uses TRBV9 and TRBJ1-1, with D hard to call. The V and J ends lost 0 bases and 3 bases respectively, with 9 bases between them. Germline assignment: CDR1 SGDLS and CDR2 YYNGEE. CDR3 length equals 14 residues. The DNA for the CDR3 is TGTGCCAGCAGCGTAGCTAAGGGAGACACTGAAGCTTTCTTT. Encoded protein: CASSVAKGDTEAFF. The full variable domain, with the rest looked up from reference TRBV9 and TRBJ1-1, is DSGVTQTPKHLITATGQRVTLRCSPRSGDLSVYWYQQSLDQGLQFLIQYYNGEERAKGNILERFSAQQFPDLHSELNLSSLELGDSALYFCASSVAKGDTEAFFGQGTRLTVV.

The chain couples TRBV12-3 or TRBV12-4 to TRBJ2-7; 15 bases line up with TRBD2. CDR3 size: 17 residues. After removal of 3 bases from V and 4 bases from J, the junction contained 7 bases not matched to a gene. DNA of the CDR3: TGTGCCAGCAGTTTGTGGGGGACTAGCGGGGGGCTTTACGAGCAGTACTTC. It specifies CASSLWGTSGGLYEQYF.

The gene calls are TRBV7-2 and TRBJ2-5; TRBD2 matches at 10 bases. The J call is uncertain, as TRBJ2-7 better fits the DNA end. Germline CDR1 SGHTA, CDR2 FQGNSA. This CDR3 contains 14 residues. CDR3 nucleotide sequence: TGTGCCAGCAGCTCTAGCGGGAGAGAGTACGAGCAGTACTTC. It translates to CASSSSGREYEQYF.

The V gene is TRBV9, the J gene TRBJ2-1; weak D call: TRBD1 (6 bases). Germline-derived CDR1 and CDR2 are SGDLS and YYNGEE. The V end was cut by 2 bases, the J end by 3 bases, with 12 bases between. This CDR3 is built from 15 residues. CDR3 bases: TGTGCCAGCAGCGTCGTTGGGGGCCACTACAATGAGCAGTTCTTC. Amino acids: CASSVVGGHYNEQFF.

The rearrangement links TRBV5-1 to TRBJ2-5; tentative D call: TRBD1 (6 bases). CDR3 length equals 15 residues. The V gene's germline CDR1 is SGHRS and CDR2 YFSETQ. The V and J ends lost 0 bases and 5 bases respectively, with 14 bases between them. Here the CDR3 reads CASSLDSRGRETQYF. In DNA form, the CDR3 reads TGCGCCAGCAGCTTGGATAGCAGGGGCCGGGAGACCCAGTACTTC.

This chain joins TRBV20-1 and TRBJ2-3, with D perhaps assigned TRBD1 or TRBD2 (6 bases each). The germline CDR1 and CDR2 sequences are DFQATT and SNEGSKA (reference sequence). V lost 6 bases and J 6 bases, leaving 19 bases between the germline ends. CDR3 length: 14 residues. The CDR3 region has the DNA TGCAGTGCCCCCGTAGGGGGGCCGTACGATACGCAGTATTTT. This codes for CSAPVGGPYDTQYF.

A few counts support this clonotype. This rearrangement joins TRBV10-3 to TRBJ1-1, with D unresolved. The CDR3 is 13 amino acids. Looked up from germline, CDR1 is ENHRY and CDR2 is SYGVKD. Trimming stripped 3 bases from V and 1 base from J, with 6 bases between. DNA for the CDR3: TGTGCCATCAGTGAAGGAGCGAACACTGAAGCTTTCTTT. Translating gives CAISEGANTEAFF.

This clonotype was observed a handful of times. At one of its ends the junction is not consistent with the germline gene, which may arise from a read error. This sequence joins TRBV6-5 and TRBJ2-5, with TRBD2 matching over 9 bases. Per the germline V gene, CDR1 is MNHEY and CDR2 is SVGAGI. The CDR3 covers 15 residues. The CDR3 region is CASSPPSSGKEAQYF. In DNA, the CDR3 is TGTGCCAGCAGTCCTCCTTCTAGCGGGAAAGAGGCCCAGTACTTC.

This clonotype was detected only a few times. The genes are TRBV10-3 and TRBJ2-1, with 9 bases fitting TRBD1. The CDR3 length is 16 residues. CDR1 is ENHRY and CDR2 is SYGVKD in the germline V gene. The ends lost 6 bases at V and 2 bases at J; junction bases unmatched: 8. The CDR3 region is CAISLGQGSPYNEQFF. In nucleotides, the CDR3 is TGTGCCATCAGCCTAGGACAGGGGAGTCCCTACAATGAGCAGTTCTTC.

The V and J genes are TRBV9 and TRBJ1-6; D gene ambiguous. Per germline, CDR1 SGDLS and CDR2 YYNGEE. The length of the CDR3 is 15 residues. V was cut by 3 bases and J by 2 bases, with 9 bases left in between. The CDR3 region has the DNA TGTGCCAGCAGCGAGGACGGAGCCTATAATTCACCCCTCCACTTT. Amino acid sequence: CASSEDGAYNSPLHF.

The V gene is TRBV27, the J gene TRBJ2-7; tentative D call: TRBD2 (6 bases). The germline CDR1 and CDR2 sequences are MNHEY and SMNVEV (reference sequence). The CDR3 contains 14 residues. V lost 5 bases and J 2 bases, leaving 13 bases between the germline ends. The DNA for the CDR3 is TGTGCCAGCAGTGCCTTGGGGACTGCCTACGAGCAGTACTTC. This codes for CASSALGTAYEQYF.

In DNA, the CDR3 is TGTGCCAGCAGCCCTAGCGGCCCTAAAAAGCAGTTCTTC. As protein: CASSPSGPKKQFF. The V and J genes are TRBV7-2 and TRBJ2-1, with TRBD2 identical over 7 bases. The length of the CDR3 is 13 residues. V trimming: 5 bases; J trimming: 11 bases; junction bases outside the gene matches: 9. Per germline, CDR1 SGHTA and CDR2 FQGNSA.

The rearrangement links TRBV28 to TRBJ2-5, with 9 bases fitting TRBD1. Losses at the gene ends were 6 bases for V and 3 bases for J; bases not matched to a gene: 11. This CDR3 has 16 residues. Looked up from germline, CDR1 is MDHEN and CDR2 is SYDVKM. The CDR3 here is CASRSPGQGLEETQYF. In DNA, the CDR3 is TGTGCCAGCAGATCGCCCGGACAGGGGCTTGAAGAGACCCAGTACTTC. The entire variable domain, with the rest obtained from reference TRBV28 and TRBJ2-5, is as follows: DVKVTQSSRYLVKRTGEKVFLECVQDMDHENMFWYRQDPGLGLRLIYFSYDVKMKEKGDIPEGYSVSREKKERFSLILESASTNQTSMYLCASRSPGQGLEETQYFGPGTRLLVL.

This chain links TRBV7-9 with TRBJ2-1, with D perhaps TRBD1 or TRBD2 (5 bases each). CDR1 SEHNR and CDR2 FQNEAQ come from the germline V gene (reference sequence). There are 15 residues in the CDR3. The V end was cut by 1 base, the J end by 2 bases, with 9 bases between. In DNA form, the CDR3 reads TGTGCCAGCAGCTTAGAATGGGGACCCTACAATGAGCAGTTCTTC. This encodes CASSLEWGPYNEQFF.

This clonotype has more than one count but fewer than ten. The chain is built from TRBV20-1 and TRBJ2-3, with TRBD2 as a possible D gene (6 bases). V was shortened by 1 base and J by 0 bases, with 11 bases between the two germline ends. This CDR3 comprises 15 residues. Germline V gene lookup returns CDR1 DFQATT and CDR2 SNEGSKA (reference sequence). The CDR3 coding sequence is TGCAGTGCTAGAGGGGACTCCTCTAGCACAGATACGCAGTATTTT. Translation: CSARGDSSSTDTQYF.